This T cell receptor (beta chain) came from a study of T cell responses to AZD1222 COVID-19 vaccine. Study-level findings and limits: Of the AZD1222 recipients, only 5 to 7 were seropositive at baseline. Epitopes outside B.1.351 and B.1.1.7 mutated regions reportedly drew nearly half of spike TCRs.

The CDR3 loop spans 15 amino acids. The ends lost 5 bases at V and 11 bases at J; junction bases unmatched: 8. CDR1 is SGHTA and CDR2 is FQGTGA in the germline V gene. TCRdb's copy holds only in-frame clones and misses some; the assay was immunoSEQ multiplex PCR. The sample has about 140,000 clones; roughly 92% are singletons. The count of this clone is one. Its antigen is unidentified. The sample here was peripheral blood, taken 28 days after the second AZD1222 dose. The receptor was derived from an adult who received the AZD1222 COVID-19 vaccine. This chain connects TRBV7-3 to TRBJ2-1; 14 nucleotides agree with TRBD2. The CDR3 DNA is TGTGCCAGCAGCCGAAACGGACTAGCGGGAGGTCAGCAGTTCTTC. Its translation is CASSRNGLAGGQQFF.